This T cell receptor beta chain was recorded in a study of Ad26.COV2.S vaccination and SARS-CoV-2 variants. Study-wide background: Doses of Ad26.COV2.S were injected into muscle once or twice, 56 days apart. Study-wide results and caveats: It was found that vaccine and placebo recipients had similar non-spike TCR breadth. Vaccinees displayed broader spike-specific TCR repertoires than placebo recipients.

The protocol was immunoSEQ multiplex PCR, while the TCRdb copy is restricted to in-frame clones and leaves out a portion. The sample has about 350,000 clones, roughly 90% seen once; the top ten hold 5%. In regard to this clone: Its matching antigen is unknown.

Treatment in this sample: about 20 received Ad26.COV2.S at low or high dose, single or two shots; 5 received placebo; per-sample allocation not given. Repertoires come from day 63 after the first vaccine or placebo injection. Germline values: CDR1 LGHDT, CDR2 YNNKEL (reference sequence). This CDR3 comprises 16 residues. Trimming pared 1 base from V and 7 bases from J, leaving 14 bases between. The source of this sequence is a person between 18 and 65 years old who received the Ad26.COV2.S COVID-19 vaccine or a placebo. The sample here was peripheral blood, taken in a trial of Ad26.COV2.S vaccine versus placebo. This sequence joins TRBV3-1 (or the pseudogene TRBV3-2) and TRBJ1-6; D unclear. CDR3 region: CASSQGSGSNNSPLHF. The CDR3 DNA sequence: TGTGCCAGCAGCCAAGGTTCGGGGAGTAACAATTCACCCCTCCACTTT.